The 17 T cell receptor beta chains below all came from one sample that was sequenced in a study of shared clonotypes between healthy human individuals. Profiling relied on immunoSEQ multiplex PCR, and the TCRdb table lists in-frame clones only, not all of them. The sample lists 2.3 million or so clones; more than 80% were seen once. Sequencing input: naive CD4+ T cells from PBMCs. The subset here: CD45RA+ positively selected. These receptors were collected from a young man in good health. Some clones in this sample may be carry-over from other donors' samples.

This chain uses TRBV11-2 with TRBJ1-2; D is ambiguous. The CDR3 covers 14 residues. The V gene's germline CDR1 is SGHAT and CDR2 FQNNGV. Trimming cost V 5 bases and J 4 bases, with 14 bases left between them. The CDR3 bases are TGTGCCAGCAGCCGAGACCTCTCGGGCTATGGCTACACCTTC. Translated, it gives CASSRDLSGYGYTF.

This chain connects TRBV29-1 to TRBJ2-5, with 9 bases aligning to TRBD2. V lost 4 bases and J lost 5; bases outside the gene matches: 17. Germline-derived CDR1 and CDR2 are SQVTM and ANQGSEA. This CDR3 comprises 17 residues. The CDR3 sequence: CSVGTAAGGPFVETQYF. The CDR3 DNA follows: TGCAGCGTTGGAACGGCGGCGGGAGGGCCCTTCGTGGAGACCCAGTACTTC. Supplemented by reference TRBV29-1 and TRBJ2-5, the full variable domain reads SAVISQKPSRDICQRGTSLTIQCQVDSQVTMMFWYRQQPGQSLTLIATANQGSEATYESGFVIDKFPISRPNLTFSTLTVSNMSPEDSSIYLCSVGTAAGGPFVETQYFGPGTRLLVL.

The V call is TRBV7-8, the J call TRBJ2-2, with 7 nucleotides matching TRBD1. V lost 2 bases, J lost 0 bases, and 6 bases stayed unmatched. The length of the CDR3 is 17 residues. Germline V lookup: CDR1 SGHVS, CDR2 FQNEAQ. CDR3 sequence reads: CASSLFYGTANTGELFF. The CDR3 coding sequence is TGTGCCAGCAGCTTATTTTATGGGACAGCGAACACCGGGGAGCTGTTTTTT. The full variable domain, in which reference TRBV7-8 and TRBJ2-2 provide the parts outside the CDR3, is GAGVSQSPRYKVAKRGQDVALRCDPISGHVSLFWYQQALGQGPEFLTYFQNEAQLDKSGLPSDRFFAERPEGSVSTLKIQRTQQEDSAVYLCASSLFYGTANTGELFFGEGSRLTVL.

The J gene is TRBJ2-7, the V gene TRBV29-1; 10 bases are shared with TRBD2. V trimming: 6 bases; J trimming: 1 base; junction bases outside the gene matches: 6. CDR1 and CDR2 (germline): SQVTM, ANQGSEA. The CDR3 contains 14 residues. In nucleotides, the CDR3 is TGCAGCGTGGGGCCTAGCGGGGGATCCTACGAGCAGTACTTC. Translated: CSVGPSGGSYEQYF.

This chain connects TRBV10-1 to TRBJ1-5, with a tentative D call TRBD1 (5 bases). Per the germline V gene, CDR1 is WNHNN and CDR2 is SYGVQD (reference sequence). The V end was cut by 0 bases, the J end by 7 bases, with 7 bases between. The CDR3 runs 13 residues. The CDR3 sequence: CASSESQVQPQHF. The CDR3 nucleotides are TGCGCCAGCAGTGAGTCACAGGTACAGCCCCAGCATTTT.

The gene calls are TRBV5-1 and TRBJ2-3; D uncertain. V lost 5 bases, J lost 7 bases, and 11 bases lay in between. The CDR3 runs to 12 residues. The germline V gene encodes CDR1 SGHRS and CDR2 YFSETQ. The CDR3, as DNA: TGCGCCAGCAGTACCGAGGCCAATACGCAGTATTTT. It specifies CASSTEANTQYF.

This chain links TRBV6-1 with TRBJ2-5; D unresolved. The CDR3 is 15 residues long. The germline V gene encodes CDR1 MNHNS and CDR2 SASEGT. V was cut by 7 bases and J by 2 bases, with 17 bases left in between. In DNA, the CDR3 is TGTGCCAGCATAAGGGCCTTCGGACCACAAGAGACCCAGTACTTC. It encodes CASIRAFGPQETQYF.

In DNA, the CDR3 is TGTGCCATCAAAGAGTCCCGTTTGGCCGGGGAGCTGTTTTTT. Its translation is CAIKESRLAGELFF. The chain uses TRBV10-3 and TRBJ2-2; D gene uncertain. V was shortened by 7 bases and J by 6 bases, with 15 bases between the two germline ends. CDR1 ENHRY and CDR2 SYGVKD come from the germline V gene. The CDR3 length is 14 residues.

The gene calls are TRBV18 and TRBJ2-5; D is perhaps TRBD2 (6 bases). Germline values: CDR1 KGHSH, CDR2 LQKENI. CDR3 length: 15 amino acids. The V end was cut by 5 bases, the J end by 2 bases, with 15 bases between. DNA for the CDR3: TGTGCCAGCTCAGTGGGTGGCGCGGGACAAGAGACCCAGTACTTC. Translated: CASSVGGAGQETQYF. Looking up the rest from reference TRBV18 and TRBJ2-5 gives the full variable domain: NAGVMQNPRHLVRRRGQEARLRCSPMKGHSHVYWYRQLPEEGLKFMVYLQKENIIDESGMPKERFSAEFPKEGPSILRIQQVVRGDSAAYFCASSVGGAGQETQYFGPGTRLLVL.

This rearrangement joins TRBV27 to TRBJ1-5; 8 bases align to TRBD1. CDR3 length: 16 amino acids. Germline V gene data show CDR1 as MNHEY and CDR2 as SMNVEV (reference sequence). The trim removed 6 bases at V and 3 bases at J, leaving 10 bases unmatched. DNA of the CDR3: TGTGCCAGCAGGACACAGGGGGGAGGCTTCAATCAGCCCCAGCATTTT. The encoded protein is CASRTQGGGFNQPQHF.

The chain couples TRBV5-6 to TRBJ1-5; D perhaps matches TRBD1 (5 bases). Germline V lookup: CDR1 SGHDT, CDR2 YYEEEE. V lost 3 bases to trimming and J lost 4 bases, with 8 bases between them. This CDR3 has 13 amino acids. The CDR3 is CASSSGANQPQHF. The CDR3 DNA reads as TGTGCCAGCAGCTCTGGGGCGAATCAGCCCCAGCATTTT.

The chain has TRBV5-1 and TRBJ2-7, with 8 bases aligning to TRBD2. V shed 3 bases, J shed 2 bases, and the junction held 10 bases outside the gene matches. This CDR3 region has 16 residues. CDR1 SGHRS and CDR2 YFSETQ come from the germline V gene. Here the CDR3 reads CASSSGRSGTTYEQYF. The CDR3 region has the DNA TGCGCCAGCAGCTCGGGCCGTAGCGGGACCACCTACGAGCAGTACTTC.

The chain couples TRBV7-9 to TRBJ2-1; 9 positions match TRBD2. Per the germline V gene, CDR1 is SEHNR and CDR2 is FQNEAQ (reference sequence). The V segment lost 5 bases and the J segment 7 bases; nucleotides outside the gene matches: 9. The CDR3 consists of 15 residues. DNA of the CDR3: TGTGCCAGCAGCCCAGCCGGGACTAGCTTTAATGAGCAGTTCTTC. This sequence encodes CASSPAGTSFNEQFF.

This chain uses TRBV25-1 with TRBJ2-1; 7 bases match TRBD2. The V and J ends lost 10 bases and 13 bases, in that order; junction bases with no gene match: 13. The CDR3 totals 12 residues. The germline V gene has CDR1 MGHDK and CDR2 SYGVNS. The DNA for the CDR3 is TGTGCCACCACTGGGGCGGGAGCTAATCAGTTCTTC. This encodes CATTGAGANQFF.

This rearrangement joins TRBV5-1 to TRBJ2-5; 9 bases match TRBD1. CDR1 is SGHRS, CDR2 YFSETQ, per germline. This CDR3 spans 14 amino acids. With 4 bases clipped from V and 5 bases from J, the junction kept 6 bases outside the gene matches. The CDR3 sequence: CASSPGQGSETQYF. CDR3 DNA: TGCGCCAGCAGCCCTGGACAGGGGTCGGAGACCCAGTACTTC.

Note on this clone: A read error may produce the germline difference seen at one junction end. The rearrangement uses TRBV29-1 and TRBJ2-1, with 9 bases lining up with TRBD1. Per the germline V gene, CDR1 is SQVTM and CDR2 is ANQGSEA. CDR3 length equals 16 residues. The CDR3 spells CSVQDTGGAKEGEQFF. The CDR3 region has the DNA TGCAGCGTTCAAGACACAGGGGGCGCTAAGGAAGGTGAGCAGTTCTTC.

This clone was counted a single time. The chain links TRBV4-1 to TRBJ1-3; 8 bases are shared with TRBD1. The ends lost 2 bases at V and 4 bases at J; junction bases unmatched: 10. The CDR3 is 17 residues long. Looked up from germline, CDR1 is MGHRA and CDR2 is YSYEKL. The CDR3 reads CASSQQYGQGSGNTIYF. The CDR3, as DNA: TGCGCCAGCAGCCAACAATACGGACAGGGATCCGGAAACACCATATATTTT.